This T cell receptor (beta chain) was profiled in a study of blood T cell repertoires in COVID-19. Study-wide background: Acute and convalescent COVID-19 specimens originated in the United States, Italy and Spain. T cells, B-cell-depleted T cells, or PBMCs provided the cDNA or gDNA that served as material.

This CDR3 has 15 residues. Per germline, CDR1 SNHLY and CDR2 FYNNEI. J lost 5 bases, V lost 5 bases, and 6 bases had no gene match. Authors' methods: Amplification of reference gene primers provided the estimated nucleated cell counts. Profiling relied on immunoSEQ multiplex PCR, and the TCRdb table lists in-frame clones only, not all of them. V and J calls and clone size are as listed in that table; D and trimming were resolved from the DNA. This table has 130,000 to 150,000 clones, over 65% appearing once. The sequencing input was peripheral blood. The J gene is TRBJ2-2, the V gene TRBV2, with TRBD2 identical over 9 bases. The TCR originated in a human donor in a cohort sampled during active COVID-19. Here the CDR3 reads CASSSSGGTTGELFF. Written as DNA, the CDR3 is TGTGCCAGCAGTAGCAGCGGGGGGACGACCGGGGAGCTGTTTTTT.